This T cell receptor (beta chain) originates from a study of technical replicates of blood from several donors (dated by TCRdb to about 2017). Library creation used the immunoSEQ multiplex PCR assay. In TCRdb, the immuneACCESS table is reduced to in-frame sequences with V and J assigned. These tables do not hold every clone; where another copy was compared, an unresolved V gene accounts for under half, and the others remain unexplained. The sample profile shows approximately 70,000 clones; nearly 98% of them were found once. The ten largest clonotypes hold approximately 0.3% of the sample. In regard to this clone: The target of this receptor is not known. There are no base qualities to consult, and no much larger clone falls within one base.

V trim: 4 bases; J trim: 3 bases; unmatched bases: 4. Spanning cysteine to phenylalanine, the CDR3 consists of 16 amino acids. Only the CDR3 part of the read is kept: 48 bases, read in frame from the first base. CDR1 and CDR2, per the germline V gene, are MDHEN and SYDVKM. The sequence links TRBV28 to TRBJ1-4, with TRBD1 matching 11 junction bases. This clonotype originated in a human donor in good health. The sample consisted of T cells isolated from PBMCs. The DNA sequence follows: TGTGCCAGCAGTTCGCCGGACAGGGGGCCTAATGAAAAACTGTTTTTT. It is translated as CASSSPDRGPNEKLFF.